The 23 T cell receptor beta chains below were found in one sample sequenced in a study of identical twins. One entry per CDR3 protein results from TCRdb running MiXCR on the 5' RACE reads. The table records hundreds of thousands of distinct CDR3 sequences, 20% to 25% of them present only once. The same sample was also studied in work on T cells expressing NK-cell markers.

Sequenced: PBMCs. These receptors originate from a woman between 18 and 30 years old in good health.

This clonotype came up many times. V gene TRBV7-2 combines with J gene TRBJ2-4; 11 bases agree with TRBD1. The CDR3 runs to 16 residues. In germline, CDR1 is SGHTA, CDR2 FQGNSA. The V and J ends lost 1 base and 15 bases, in that order; junction bases with no gene match: 14. The DNA for the CDR3 is TGTGCCAGCAGCTTAGGGTTGGGGACAGGGGGACTAGTCGCGTACTTC. Translation gives CASSLGLGTGGLVAYF.

This clonotype was seen a few times. The chain combines TRBV12-3 or TRBV12-4 with TRBJ2-1; the D is unclear. Trimming took off 1 base at V and 9 bases at J, with 4 bases between the two ends. The CDR3 has 11 amino acids. The CDR3 nucleotides are TGTGCCAGCAGTTTAGAGGCTGAGCAGTTCTTC. As protein: CASSLEAEQFF.

This clonotype was picked up a small number of times. The chain employs TRBV25-1 and TRBJ2-7; TRBD2 is a possible D gene (5 bases). The CDR3 covers 16 residues. The germline gives CDR1 MGHDK, CDR2 SYGVNS. Trimming took 5 bases from V and 2 from J, leaving 19 bases between them. The CDR3 sequence: CASSSRTTGWAYEQYF. The CDR3 DNA is TGTGCCAGCAGTTCCCGGACCACGGGATGGGCCTACGAGCAGTACTTC.

This sequence joins TRBV6-1 and TRBJ2-7, with D possibly being TRBD1 (5 bases). The CDR3 is 17 amino acids. Germline V gene data show CDR1 as MNHNS and CDR2 as SASEGT. V lost 4 bases, J lost 1 base, and 20 bases lay in between. CDR3 nucleotides: TGTGCCAGCAGTGGGCAACGGTGGGGCATAAAGTCCTACGAGCAGTACTTC. Residues: CASSGQRWGIKSYEQYF.

This rearrangement joins TRBV10-3 to TRBJ1-6; maybe TRBD1 (5 bases). This CDR3 comprises 13 residues. Per germline, CDR1 ENHRY and CDR2 SYGVKD. Trimming left V 11 bases short and J 11 bases short, with 19 bases between. CDR3 in amino acids: CASGGGAFAPLHF. Written as DNA, the CDR3 is TGTGCCTCGGGAGGCGGGGCCTTTGCACCCCTCCACTTT.

In its sample, this clonotype was seen many times. This chain links TRBV12-3 or TRBV12-4 with TRBJ2-1, with D possibly TRBD1 on 5 matching bases. V was trimmed by 4 bases and J by 4 bases, leaving 17 bases between them. The CDR3 is 16 residues long. CDR3 region: CASSSWSQGLYNEQFF. In DNA, the CDR3 is TGTGCCAGCAGTTCGTGGAGCCAGGGCTTATACAATGAGCAGTTCTTC.

The table lists this clonotype with a few counts. The CDR3: CASSPGLASGGTQYF. As DNA, the CDR3 is TGCGCCAGCAGCCCCGGACTAGCGTCCGGGGGGACCCAGTACTTC. The rearrangement joins TRBV5-1 to TRBJ2-5, with 9 bases matching TRBD2. Germline CDR1 reads SGHRS; CDR2 reads YFSETQ. The CDR3 runs 15 residues. The ends lost 4 bases at V and 7 bases at J; junction bases unmatched: 11.

This clonotype was observed a few times. The J gene is TRBJ2-1, the V gene TRBV6-2 or TRBV6-3; 8 bases map to TRBD2. Germline assignment: CDR1 MNHEY and CDR2 SVGEGT. The CDR3 consists of 16 residues. The V and J ends lost 8 bases and 5 bases, in that order; junction bases with no gene match: 14. CDR3 bases: TGTGCCAGCGCCGTTTCATGGACTAGCTTCCACAATGAGCAGTTCTTC. Its protein is CASAVSWTSFHNEQFF.

The chain couples TRBV27 to TRBJ2-2; 8 bases map to TRBD1. Germline V gives CDR1 MNHEY, CDR2 SMNVEV (reference sequence). Germline trimming cut 6 bases from V and 3 bases from J; bases unmatched to any gene: 3. The CDR3 totals 14 residues. The CDR3 DNA sequence: TGTGCCAGCAGGACAGGGGCTTACACCGGGGAGCTGTTTTTT. Its translation: CASRTGAYTGELFF.

This clonotype was seen repeatedly, ten times or more. An end of the junction differs from the germline gene, which may be a read error. J is TRBJ2-1 and V is TRBV5-1; a possible D gene is TRBD2 (5 bases). The length of the CDR3 is 15 residues. Germline V lookup: CDR1 SGHRS, CDR2 YFSETQ. The CDR3 region has the DNA TGCGCTAGCAGCGTGGATACGGCTAGCTGGAATGAGCAGTTCTTC. Translating gives CASSVDTASWNEQFF.

This clonotype was seen more than once but under ten times. V and J are TRBV10-3 and TRBJ1-2; 8 bases match TRBD1. CDR3 size: 16 residues. Germline V gives CDR1 ENHRY, CDR2 SYGVKD. The trim removed 6 bases at V and 1 base at J, leaving 10 bases unmatched. The CDR3 sequence is CAISKTGEVRNYGYTF. The DNA for the CDR3 is TGTGCCATCAGCAAGACAGGGGAGGTTCGTAACTATGGCTACACCTTC.

The V call is TRBV6-2 or TRBV6-3, the J call TRBJ2-7; D unresolved. V was clipped by 4 bases and J by 1 base, with 14 bases between them. CDR3 length: 15 residues. Looked up from germline, CDR1 is MNHEY and CDR2 is SVGEGT. The CDR3 DNA reads TGTGCCAGCAGTTCGCGACTTGTCCTATCCTACGAGCAGTACTTC. It translates to CASSSRLVLSYEQYF.

The chain links TRBV20-1 to TRBJ1-5; tentative D call: TRBD1 (5 bases). This CDR3 has 12 amino acids. From germline, CDR1 is DFQATT and CDR2 SNEGSKA (reference sequence). The V and J ends lost 5 bases and 7 bases respectively, with 12 bases between them. The CDR3: CSAGVGGQPQHF. The CDR3 bases are TGCAGTGCTGGGGTGGGGGGGCAGCCCCAGCATTTT.

This clonotype was detected a few times. The chain uses TRBV24-1 and TRBJ2-1; possibly TRBD2 for D (6 bases). Germline V gives CDR1 KGHDR, CDR2 SFDVKD. The germline V and J ends were trimmed by 4 bases and 5 bases, with 8 bases remaining between them. The CDR3 sequence is 13 residues long. The CDR3 DNA sequence: TGTGCCACCAGTGACGGGAGACACAATGAGCAGTTCTTC. Its protein product is CATSDGRHNEQFF.

The J gene is TRBJ2-3, the V gene TRBV5-1; D is unclear. Germline V gene lookup returns CDR1 SGHRS and CDR2 YFSETQ. The CDR3 sequence is 15 residues long. V was trimmed by 2 bases and J by 0 bases, leaving 10 bases between them. CDR3 sequence reads: CASSFVAGSTDTQYF. CDR3 DNA: TGCGCCAGCAGCTTTGTGGCCGGAAGCACAGATACGCAGTATTTT.

The CDR3, as DNA: TGCGCCAGCAGCTTGAGCCAGGGTCGAGAGCAGTACTTC. This gives the protein CASSLSQGREQYF. The genes are TRBV5-1 and TRBJ2-7; possibly TRBD1 for D (5 bases). The V end was cut by 1 base, the J end by 7 bases, with 12 bases between. The V gene's germline CDR1 is SGHRS and CDR2 YFSETQ. The length of the CDR3 is 13 residues. Full variable domain (outside the CDR3, taken from reference TRBV5-1 and TRBJ2-7): KAGVTQTPRYLIKTRGQQVTLSCSPISGHRSVSWYQQTPGQGLQFLFEYFSETQRNKGNFPGRFSGRQFSNSRSEMNVSTLELGDSALYLCASSLSQGREQYFGPGTRLTVT.

V is TRBV6-2 or TRBV6-3 and J is TRBJ2-7, with D maybe TRBD2 (6 bases). This CDR3 is 14 amino acids long. Per germline, CDR1 MNHEY and CDR2 SVGEGT. With 5 bases removed from V and 0 bases from J, the gap between germline ends came to 11 bases. CDR3 region: CASSGTRSSYEQYF. The CDR3 DNA sequence: TGTGCCAGCAGTGGGACTCGCAGCTCCTACGAGCAGTACTTC.

This chain joins TRBV6-1 and TRBJ2-7, with 8 bases that match TRBD1. V was clipped by 9 bases and J by 0 bases; unmatched bases: 7. The CDR3 sequence is 14 residues long. CDR1 and CDR2 from the germline V gene are MNHNS and SASEGT. CDR3 DNA sequence: TGTGCCAGTTGCCTCAGGGGGCTCTCCTACGAGCAGTACTTC. Translating gives CASCLRGLSYEQYF.

This clonotype was seen at least ten times. V is TRBV20-1 and J is TRBJ2-7; 8 nucleotides line up with TRBD2. Germline V gives CDR1 DFQATT, CDR2 SNEGSKA (reference sequence). The ends lost 0 bases at V and 0 bases at J; junction bases unmatched: 7. This CDR3 is 16 amino acids long. The CDR3 region is CSARDSTSGSSYEQYF. CDR3 DNA sequence: TGCAGTGCTAGAGATTCCACTAGCGGAAGCTCCTACGAGCAGTACTTC.

This chain links TRBV12-3 or TRBV12-4 with TRBJ2-3; 9 bases map to TRBD2. The CDR3 sequence is 19 residues long. Losses at the gene ends were 4 bases for V and 6 bases for J; bases not matched to a gene: 20. CDR3 DNA sequence: TGTGCCAGCAGTTCGCTCCTAATCGGTTCTGTCCTAGCGGGGGATACGCAGTATTTT. Protein: CASSSLLIGSVLAGDTQYF.

In this sample, this clonotype turned up a few times. The chain links TRBV12-3 or TRBV12-4 to TRBJ2-1; TRBD2 agrees at 10 bases. The CDR3 totals 15 residues. The trim removed 5 bases at V and 7 bases at J, leaving 8 bases unmatched. The CDR3 reads CASSPSGGAHNEQFF. CDR3 DNA: TGTGCCAGCAGTCCTAGCGGGGGAGCTCATAATGAGCAGTTCTTC.

The sample holds many counts of this clonotype. The V call is TRBV7-9, the J call TRBJ1-1, with a weak D call TRBD1 (6 bases). Trimming shortened V by 10 bases and J by 1 base, and 16 bases separated the two germline ends. This CDR3 is built from 14 residues. Germline V gene lookup returns CDR1 SEHNR and CDR2 FQNEAQ (reference sequence). CDR3 protein: CATSTGTQNTEAFF. The CDR3 bases are TGTGCCACCTCCACCGGGACACAGAACACTGAAGCTTTCTTT.

The rearrangement joins TRBV27 to TRBJ2-7; weak D call: TRBD1 (5 bases). Germline CDR1 MNHEY, CDR2 SMNVEV (reference sequence). V was clipped by 4 bases and J by 3 bases, with 13 bases between them. The CDR3 spans 14 residues. CDR3 amino acids: CASSYSTEIYEQYF. CDR3 DNA sequence: TGTGCCAGCAGTTACTCGACAGAGATCTACGAGCAGTACTTC.